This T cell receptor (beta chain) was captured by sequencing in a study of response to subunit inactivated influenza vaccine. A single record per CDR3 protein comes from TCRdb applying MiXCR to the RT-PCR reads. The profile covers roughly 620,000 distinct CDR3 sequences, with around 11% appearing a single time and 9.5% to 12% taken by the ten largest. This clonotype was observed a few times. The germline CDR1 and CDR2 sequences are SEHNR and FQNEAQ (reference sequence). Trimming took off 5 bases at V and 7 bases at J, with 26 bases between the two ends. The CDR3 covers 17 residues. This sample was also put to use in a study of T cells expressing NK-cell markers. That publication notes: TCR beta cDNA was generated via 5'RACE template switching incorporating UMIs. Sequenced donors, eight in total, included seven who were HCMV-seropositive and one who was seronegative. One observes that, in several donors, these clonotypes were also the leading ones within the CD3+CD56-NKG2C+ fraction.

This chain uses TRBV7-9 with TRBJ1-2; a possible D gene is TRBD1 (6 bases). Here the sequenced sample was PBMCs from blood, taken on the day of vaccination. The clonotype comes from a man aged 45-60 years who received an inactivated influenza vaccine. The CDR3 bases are TGTGCCAGCAGCCTAGGGCCTGGGGGGCCCCAAACCTCTGGCTACACCTTC. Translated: CASSLGPGGPQTSGYTF. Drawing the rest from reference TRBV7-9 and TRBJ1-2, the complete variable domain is DTGVSQNPRHKITKRGQNVTFRCDPISEHNRLYWYRQTLGQGPEFLTYFQNEAQLEKSRLLSDRFSAERPKGSFSTLEIQRTEQGDSAMYLCASSLGPGGPQTSGYTFGSGTRLTVV.